This entry lists 5 T cell receptor beta chains sequenced from one sample in a study of graft-versus-host responses after intestinal transplantation. The protocol was immunoSEQ multiplex PCR, while the TCRdb copy is restricted to in-frame clones and leaves out a portion. The sample contains about 70,000 clones, roughly 90% of which appear only once. These TCRs' antigens remain unknown. The input for sequencing was unstimulated CD8+ T cells sorted from spleen or lymph node cells, taken before transplant. These receptors came from a human donor who was the organ donor for an intestinal transplant.

The J gene is TRBJ2-3, the V gene TRBV9; 8 bases agree with TRBD1. V trimming: 0 bases; J trimming: 5 bases; junction bases outside the gene matches: 5. The CDR3 sequence is 15 residues long. Germline lookup yields CDR1 SGDLS and CDR2 YYNGEE. CDR3 sequence reads: CASSVVQGAGDTQYF. CDR3 bases: TGTGCCAGCAGCGTAGTTCAGGGGGCAGGAGATACGCAGTATTTT.

The rearrangement links TRBV5-6 to TRBJ2-5; a possible D gene is TRBD2 (6 bases). The CDR3 is 16 amino acids. The V gene's germline CDR1 is SGHDT and CDR2 YYEEEE. V lost 4 bases and J 4 bases, leaving 20 bases between the germline ends. CDR3 loop: CASSTRLEGLGETQYF. Written as DNA, the CDR3 is TGTGCCAGCAGCACCAGGTTGGAGGGGCTGGGAGAGACCCAGTACTTC.

The chain carries TRBV5-1 and TRBJ2-3; maybe TRBD1 (6 bases). Germline assignment: CDR1 SGHRS and CDR2 YFSETQ. The CDR3 is 15 amino acids. Trimming stripped 0 bases from V and 0 bases from J, with 8 bases between. The CDR3 DNA sequence: TGCGCCAGCAGCTTGGTAGACAGGAGCACAGATACGCAGTATTTT. Protein sequence: CASSLVDRSTDTQYF.

J is TRBJ1-2 and V is TRBV7-9; maybe TRBD1 (5 bases). Trimming stripped 1 base from V and 2 bases from J, with 11 bases between. The germline V gene encodes CDR1 SEHNR and CDR2 FQNEAQ (reference sequence). CDR3 length equals 15 residues. CDR3 sequence: CASSLGPGSNYGYTF. CDR3 sequence (DNA): TGTGCCAGCAGCTTAGGTCCAGGGTCGAACTATGGCTACACCTTC.

The chain uses TRBV27 and TRBJ1-2; no firm D call. The CDR3 has 17 residues. The V gene lost 3 bases and the J gene lost 0 bases, with 17 bases spanning the gap. CDR1 is MNHEY and CDR2 is SMNVEV in the germline V gene (reference sequence). CDR3 protein: CASSLTGFFIPNYGYTF. The CDR3 region has the DNA TGTGCCAGCAGTTTGACGGGGTTTTTCATTCCTAACTATGGCTACACCTTC.